This TCR beta chain comes out of a study of cytomegalovirus exposure and HLA in healthy donors. PCR primers comprised 60 Vbeta and 13 Jbeta primers. Profiled with immunoSEQ multiplex PCR; TCRdb holds only in-frame clones, not every one. The data contain about 160,000 clones, 68% of them singletons. CDR3 length: 17 residues. With 5 bases removed from V and 0 bases from J, the gap between germline ends came to 18 bases. CDR1 SGHNT and CDR2 YENEEA come from the germline V gene. About this clone itself: Its cognate antigen is unknown.

Study results and limitations: Judged likely to be a sequencing artifact was a cluster of highly shared sequence variants.

The sample comprised PBMCs. The sequence derives from a woman between 40 and 55 years old in good health and CMV-seropositive. This chain uses TRBV11-3 with TRBJ2-3; perhaps TRBD1 as D (5 bases). The CDR3, as DNA: TGTGCCAGCAGCCCCCGCCAGGGCGGTGCTAGCACAGATACGCAGTATTTT. It translates to CASSPRQGGASTDTQYF.